The 29 T cell receptor beta chains given below trace back to one sample, sequenced in a study of shared clonotypes between healthy human individuals. Repertoires were generated with immunoSEQ multiplex PCR, while TCRdb's copy carries only in-frame clones and drops some. The sample consists of around 500,000 clones, approximately 81% of them appearing once. Material for sequencing was PBMCs. These receptors came from a woman between 40 and 55 years old in good health. Some clones in this sample may be carry-over from other donors' samples.

The V and J genes are TRBV6-6 and TRBJ1-2; a possible D gene is TRBD1 (5 bases). The ends were cut back, 3 bases at V and 8 bases at J, with 16 bases in the middle. The CDR3 runs to 14 residues. Germline CDR1 and CDR2: MNHNY and SVGAGI (reference sequence). CDR3 protein: CASSYPDTVEGYTF. CDR3 DNA sequence: TGTGCCAGCAGTTATCCGGACACGGTGGAAGGCTACACCTTC.

The chain employs TRBV28 and TRBJ2-3; D gene ambiguous. CDR1 MDHEN and CDR2 SYDVKM come from the germline V gene. Trimming stripped 6 bases from V and 2 bases from J, with 9 bases between. The CDR3 runs to 13 residues. CDR3 coding DNA: TGTGCCAGCAGCTCCGGGTACACAGATACGCAGTATTTT. This translates into CASSSGYTDTQYF.

In the case of this clone: A read error likely explains this, since a far larger clone differs by one base. The chain joins TRBV30 to TRBJ1-1; D gene ambiguous. This CDR3 is 16 amino acids long. The germline CDR1 and CDR2 sequences are GTSNPN and SVGIG (reference sequence). The V and J ends lost 3 bases and 7 bases respectively, with 24 bases between them. This chain's CDR3 is CAWRPKSGPGGDEAFF. CDR3 DNA: TGTGCCTGGAGGCCGAAGTCAGGACCCGGCGGGGATGAAGCTTTCTTT.

V gene TRBV28 combines with J gene TRBJ2-7; the match to TRBD2 covers 8 bases. CDR3 length: 14 amino acids. The V gene's germline CDR1 is MDHEN and CDR2 SYDVKM. With 3 bases clipped from V and 7 bases from J, the junction kept 8 bases outside the gene matches. The CDR3 protein is CASSFRGLAWEQYF. CDR3 DNA: TGTGCCAGCAGTTTCAGAGGACTAGCTTGGGAGCAGTACTTC.

This clone was seen only a few times. The chain recombines TRBV9 with TRBJ2-2, with D perhaps TRBD2 (6 bases). Germline V gene sequence: CDR1 SGDLS, CDR2 YYNGEE. V lost 1 base and J 4 bases, leaving 11 bases between the germline ends. The CDR3 has 15 amino acids. The CDR3 sequence: CASSVTLASTGELFF. As DNA, the CDR3 is TGTGCCAGCAGCGTAACGCTAGCGAGCACCGGGGAGCTGTTTTTT. The whole variable domain, remainder taken from reference TRBV9 and TRBJ2-2, is DSGVTQTPKHLITATGQRVTLRCSPRSGDLSVYWYQQSLDQGLQFLIQYYNGEERAKGNILERFSAQQFPDLHSELNLSSLELGDSALYFCASSVTLASTGELFFGEGSRLTVL.

A few counts support this clone. The chain joins TRBV6-1 to TRBJ2-7; maybe TRBD2 (6 bases). This CDR3 region has 15 residues. Trimming stripped 1 base from V and 2 bases from J, with 12 bases between. Germline V gives CDR1 MNHNS, CDR2 SASEGT. Here the CDR3 reads CASSEDVGGTYEQYF. The DNA of the CDR3 is TGTGCCAGCAGTGAAGATGTGGGCGGGACCTACGAGCAGTACTTC.

Concerning this clone: A read error is likely here: a far larger clone is one base away. The same CDR3 arises from other DNA sequences in this sample as well. The rearrangement joins TRBV5-6 to TRBJ1-1; D is uncertain. This CDR3 is 15 amino acids long. CDR1 and CDR2 (germline): SGHDT, YYEEEE. CDR3 nucleotides: TGTGCCAGCAGCTGGGCCTTCCCGGGCAACACTGAGGCTTTCTTT. Translation: CASSWAFPGNTEAFF.

The chain carries TRBV28 and TRBJ2-3, with D maybe TRBD1 (5 bases). V shed 3 bases and J shed 3 bases, with 13 bases lying between them. Germline V CDR1 and CDR2: MDHEN, SYDVKM. The CDR3 consists of 15 residues. CDR3: CASSFVQGRTDTQYF. The CDR3 DNA sequence: TGTGCCAGCAGTTTTGTCCAGGGAAGGACAGATACGCAGTATTTT.

J is TRBJ1-2 and V is TRBV27, with no clear D. Deletions cut 5 bases from V and 6 bases from J, with 13 bases between. Germline values: CDR1 MNHEY, CDR2 SMNVEV (reference sequence). The CDR3 has 13 residues. The CDR3 region is CASSTLGRDGYTF. The CDR3 DNA reads as TGTGCCAGCAGTACCCTCGGACGGGATGGCTACACCTTC.

The V gene is TRBV5-1, the J gene TRBJ1-1; D is ambiguous. This CDR3 comprises 14 residues. V was shortened by 2 bases and J by 1 base, with 9 bases between the two germline ends. The germline gives CDR1 SGHRS, CDR2 YFSETQ. The chain's CDR3 is CASSFADSNTEAFF. DNA of the CDR3: TGCGCCAGCAGCTTTGCCGACTCGAACACTGAAGCTTTCTTT.

This chain links TRBV7-2 with TRBJ2-3; 8 bases line up with TRBD2. The CDR3 is 15 amino acids. V shed 6 bases, J shed 3 bases, and the junction held 8 bases outside the gene matches. CDR1 and CDR2 (germline): SGHTA, FQGNSA. The CDR3 protein is CASRLSGSRTDTQYF. The CDR3 DNA reads TGTGCCAGCAGGCTGAGCGGGAGTAGAACAGATACGCAGTATTTT.

In its sample, this clone was seen many times. The V and J genes are TRBV5-1 and TRBJ2-3; TRBD2 is a possible D gene (6 bases). V dropped 2 bases and J dropped 2 bases, with 6 bases sitting between them. Germline CDR1 reads SGHRS; CDR2 reads YFSETQ. The CDR3 runs 13 residues. CDR3 nucleotide sequence: TGCGCCAGCAGCTTACTAGCCACAGATACGCAGTATTTT. Amino acid sequence: CASSLLATDTQYF.

The J gene is TRBJ2-5, the V gene TRBV29-1, with 7 nucleotides matching TRBD1. CDR1 and CDR2 (germline): SQVTM, ANQGSEA. This CDR3 is 14 amino acids long. J lost 0 bases, V lost 6 bases, and 7 bases had no gene match. The DNA for the CDR3 is TGCAGCGTCTCCGGGACAGCCGACCAAGAGACCCAGTACTTC. Amino acids: CSVSGTADQETQYF.

A few counts support this clone. This is likely an artifact of a read error, given a far larger clone one base away. The rearrangement uses TRBV18 and TRBJ1-1, with no clear D. The CDR3 totals 14 residues. Germline lookup yields CDR1 KGHSH and CDR2 LQKENI. V was cut by 6 bases and J by 0 bases, with 11 bases left in between. The CDR3 sequence is CASSVEFVNTEAFF. CDR3 nucleotides: TGTGCCAGCTCCGTTGAATTCGTGAACACTGAAGCTTTCTTT.

This chain uses TRBV20-1 with TRBJ2-3; D might be TRBD1 (5 bases). CDR1 is DFQATT and CDR2 is SNEGSKA in the germline V gene (reference sequence). This CDR3 spans 11 amino acids. The V end was cut by 1 base, the J end by 7 bases, with 6 bases between. The DNA for the CDR3 is TGCAGTGCTAGAGGACAGAATACGCAGTATTTT. It yields the protein CSARGQNTQYF.

Comments on this clone: This likely traces to a read error, being one base from a far larger clone. Other DNA variants within this sample encode the same CDR3. The CDR3 region is CATRDNPGSGNTIYF. For the CDR3, the DNA is TGTGCCACGCGAGACAACCCAGGGAGTGGAAATACCATATATTTT. The chain has TRBV10-3 and TRBJ1-3; a possible D gene is TRBD1 (5 bases). Germline V lookup: CDR1 ENHRY, CDR2 SYGVKD. The CDR3 has 15 residues.

This clone was counted a single time. A much larger clone lies one base from this, so it may be a read error. This sequence joins TRBV5-5 and TRBJ1-2, with D maybe TRBD1 (6 bases). Germline V gives CDR1 SGHKS, CDR2 YYEKEE (reference sequence). V was clipped by 2 bases and J by 1 base, with 15 bases between them. The CDR3 is made up of 16 amino acids. The CDR3 DNA sequence: TGTGCCAGCAGCTTCAGACAGGTGTTTGTTAACTATGGCTACACCTTC. Its translation: CASSFRQVFVNYGYTF.

The rearrangement links TRBV5-1 to TRBJ1-1; no firm D call. Trimming cost V 0 bases and J 2 bases, with 8 bases left between them. Germline lookup yields CDR1 SGHRS and CDR2 YFSETQ. This CDR3 is built from 14 residues. The DNA for the CDR3 is TGCGCCAGCAGCTTGGGGAACCGTAACACTGAAGCTTTCTTT. It is translated as CASSLGNRNTEAFF.

The rearrangement links TRBV9 to TRBJ2-1; possibly TRBD2 for D (6 bases). Germline CDR1 is SGDLS and CDR2 is YYNGEE. This CDR3 has 16 amino acids. Trimming shortened V by 0 bases and J by 3 bases, and 13 bases separated the two germline ends. CDR3 sequence reads: CASSVDRGIVYNEQFF. The CDR3 coding sequence is TGTGCCAGCAGCGTAGATCGCGGGATCGTCTACAATGAGCAGTTCTTC. The whole variable domain, remainder taken from reference TRBV9 and TRBJ2-1, is DSGVTQTPKHLITATGQRVTLRCSPRSGDLSVYWYQQSLDQGLQFLIQYYNGEERAKGNILERFSAQQFPDLHSELNLSSLELGDSALYFCASSVDRGIVYNEQFFGPGTRLTVL.

This rearrangement joins TRBV5-4 to TRBJ2-3; 10 bases align to TRBD2. Trimming at V came to 4 bases and at J to 1 base, leaving 9 bases not matched to a gene. The CDR3 is 17 amino acids. The V gene's germline CDR1 is SGHNT and CDR2 YYREEE (reference sequence). The DNA for the CDR3 is TGTGCCAGCAGCCAGGGCCTAGCGGGAGAAGGCACAGATACGCAGTATTTT. Residues: CASSQGLAGEGTDTQYF.

This clone is a singleton in its sample. This is likely an artifact of a read error, given a far larger clone one base away. The gene calls are TRBV29-1 and TRBJ1-1; 8 bases match TRBD1. In germline, CDR1 is SQVTM, CDR2 ANQGSEA. This CDR3 spans 13 amino acids. CDR3 nucleotides: TGCGGCGCAGGACAGGGAATGAACACTGAAGCTTTCTTT. Its protein is CGAGQGMNTEAFF.

As concerns this clone: Since a much larger clone is just one base distant, this may be a read error. This rearrangement joins TRBV15 to TRBJ2-1; D unclear. Germline loops: CDR1 LNHNV, CDR2 YYDKDF (reference sequence). The CDR3 has 13 residues. Deletions cut 6 bases from V and 5 bases from J, with 11 bases between. CDR3: CATSSCFDNEQFF. The CDR3 region has the DNA TGTGCCACCAGTAGCTGTTTCGACAATGAGCAGTTCTTC.

This clone was seen a handful of times. The chain employs TRBV7-2 and TRBJ2-5, with a possible D match to TRBD2 (6 bases). V lost 5 bases and J 5 bases, leaving 12 bases between the germline ends. This CDR3 has 13 residues. Germline loops: CDR1 SGHTA, CDR2 FQGNSA. CDR3 nucleotide sequence: TGTGCCAGCAGCCCACGGGGGAGGGAGACCCAGTACTTC. It translates to CASSPRGRETQYF.

J is TRBJ1-1 and V is TRBV5-4, with D perhaps TRBD1 (6 bases). Trimming pared 3 bases from V and 1 base from J, leaving 16 bases between. Germline V CDR1 and CDR2: SGHNT, YYREEE (reference sequence). This CDR3 is built from 16 residues. CDR3 region: CASSSNRVSANTEAFF. The CDR3 region has the DNA TGTGCCAGCAGCTCCAACAGGGTGTCGGCGAACACTGAAGCTTTCTTT.

Points on this clone: This likely stems from a read error, as it lies one base from a far larger clone. The rearrangement joins TRBV4-1 to TRBJ1-1; tentatively, D is TRBD1 (6 bases). V shed 2 bases and J shed 1 base, with 17 bases lying between them. This CDR3 contains 17 residues. CDR1 and CDR2 from the germline V gene are MGHRA and YSYEKL. The CDR3 spells CASSQPLTDRTNTEAFF. Written as DNA, the CDR3 is TGCGCCAGCAGCCAACCCCTCACTGACAGGACGAACACTGAAGCTTTCTTT.

The chain uses TRBV28 and TRBJ1-1; D remains unclear. Germline CDR1 is MDHEN and CDR2 is SYDVKM. The CDR3 sequence is 15 residues long. V lost 4 bases, J lost 3 bases, and 15 bases lay in between. This chain's CDR3 is CASSSPGGKDTEAFF. The CDR3 DNA follows: TGTGCCAGCAGTTCCCCTGGCGGGAAGGACACTGAAGCTTTCTTT.

CDR3 DNA: TGTGCCAGCTCACCTTTGGGTCGAGGTGAAAAACTGTTTTTT. This encodes CASSPLGRGEKLFF. The chain recombines TRBV18 with TRBJ1-4; D gene unclear. CDR1 is KGHSH and CDR2 is LQKENI in the germline V gene. The CDR3 has 14 residues. V was clipped by 3 bases and J by 7 bases, with 12 bases between them.

V usage is TRBV28 and J usage is TRBJ1-1, with unresolved D. Germline V gene data show CDR1 as MDHEN and CDR2 as SYDVKM. The V gene lost 3 bases and the J gene lost 6 bases, with 14 bases spanning the gap. The CDR3 has 14 amino acids. The CDR3 region has the DNA TGTGCCAGCAGTTTGGTGAGGGTCGCTCCTGAAGCTTTCTTT. Amino acid sequence: CASSLVRVAPEAFF.

This clone was observed a handful of times. This chain uses TRBV5-6 with TRBJ2-5; TRBD2 agrees at 7 bases. Germline V lookup: CDR1 SGHDT, CDR2 YYEEEE. Germline trimming cut 0 bases from V and 4 bases from J; bases unmatched to any gene: 3. The CDR3 spans 14 residues. CDR3 nucleotides: TGTGCCAGCAGCTTGGTCTCGGGGGGAGAGACCCAGTACTTC. The encoded protein is CASSLVSGGETQYF.